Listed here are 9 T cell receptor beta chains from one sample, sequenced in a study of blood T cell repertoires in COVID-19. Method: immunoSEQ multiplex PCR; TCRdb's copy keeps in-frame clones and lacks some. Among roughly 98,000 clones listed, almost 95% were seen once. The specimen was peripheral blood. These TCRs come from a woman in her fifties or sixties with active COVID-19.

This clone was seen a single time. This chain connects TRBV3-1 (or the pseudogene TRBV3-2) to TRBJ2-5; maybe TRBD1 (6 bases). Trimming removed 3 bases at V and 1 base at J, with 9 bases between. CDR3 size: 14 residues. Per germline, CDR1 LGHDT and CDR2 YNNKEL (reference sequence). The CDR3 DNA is TGTGCCAGCAGCCATCGAGGGGGCCAAGAGACCCAGTACTTC. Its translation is CASSHRGGQETQYF.

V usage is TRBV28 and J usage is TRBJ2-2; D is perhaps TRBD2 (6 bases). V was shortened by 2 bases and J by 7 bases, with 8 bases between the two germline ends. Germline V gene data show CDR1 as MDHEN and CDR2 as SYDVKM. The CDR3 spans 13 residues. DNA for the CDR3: TGTGCCAGCAGTTTAGGGAGGAGCGGGGAGCTGTTTTTT. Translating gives CASSLGRSGELFF.

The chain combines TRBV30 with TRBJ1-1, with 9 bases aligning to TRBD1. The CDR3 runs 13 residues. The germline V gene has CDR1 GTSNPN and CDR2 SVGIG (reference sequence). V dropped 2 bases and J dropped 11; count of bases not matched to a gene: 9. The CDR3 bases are TGTGCCTGGAGTCCACCGGGACAGGGAACGGCTTTCTTT. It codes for CAWSPPGQGTAFF. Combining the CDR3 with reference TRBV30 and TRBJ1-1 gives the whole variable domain SQTIHQWPATLVQPVGSPLSLECTVEGTSNPNLYWYRQAAGRGLQLLFYSVGIGQISSEVPQNLSASRPQDRQFILSSKKLLLSDSGFYLCAWSPPGQGTAFFGQGTRLTVV.

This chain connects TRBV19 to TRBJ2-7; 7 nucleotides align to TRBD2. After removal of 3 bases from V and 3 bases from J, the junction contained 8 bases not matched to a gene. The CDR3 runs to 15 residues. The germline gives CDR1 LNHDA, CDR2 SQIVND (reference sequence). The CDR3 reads CASSILGGESYEQYF. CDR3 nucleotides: TGTGCCAGTAGTATTCTTGGGGGGGAAAGCTACGAGCAGTACTTC.

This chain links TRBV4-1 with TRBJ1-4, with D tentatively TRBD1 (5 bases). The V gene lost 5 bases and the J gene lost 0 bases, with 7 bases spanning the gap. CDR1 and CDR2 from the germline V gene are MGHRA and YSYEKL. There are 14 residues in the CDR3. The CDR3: CASSSGTTNEKLFF. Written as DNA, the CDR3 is TGCGCCAGCAGCTCAGGGACAACTAATGAAAAACTGTTTTTT.

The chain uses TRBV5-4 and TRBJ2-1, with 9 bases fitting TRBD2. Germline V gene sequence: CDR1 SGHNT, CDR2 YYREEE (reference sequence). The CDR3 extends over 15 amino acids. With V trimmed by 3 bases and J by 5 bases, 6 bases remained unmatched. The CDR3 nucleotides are TGTGCCAGCAGCTCCCTGGCGGGAGGGAACAATGAGCAGTTCTTC. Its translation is CASSSLAGGNNEQFF.

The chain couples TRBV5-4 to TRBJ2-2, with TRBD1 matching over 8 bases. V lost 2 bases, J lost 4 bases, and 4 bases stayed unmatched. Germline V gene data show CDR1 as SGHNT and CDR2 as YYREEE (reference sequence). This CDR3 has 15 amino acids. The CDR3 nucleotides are TGTGCCAGCAGCTTTATGGACAGGGCCACCGGGGAGCTGTTTTTT. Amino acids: CASSFMDRATGELFF.

In nucleotides, the CDR3 is TGTGCCAGCAGTTTCGGGGACTTCACACCCCTCCACTTT. Translation: CASSFGDFTPLHF. V gene TRBV12-3 or TRBV12-4 combines with J gene TRBJ1-6; tentatively, D is TRBD1 (5 bases). The CDR3 is 13 residues long. The germline V and J ends were trimmed by 3 bases and 11 bases, with 11 bases remaining between them.

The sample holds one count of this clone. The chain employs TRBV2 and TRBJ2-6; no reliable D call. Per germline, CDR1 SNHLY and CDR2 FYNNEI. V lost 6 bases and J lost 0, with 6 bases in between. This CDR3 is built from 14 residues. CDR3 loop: CASRYSSGANVLTF. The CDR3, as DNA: TGTGCCAGCAGATACAGCTCTGGGGCCAACGTCCTGACTTTC. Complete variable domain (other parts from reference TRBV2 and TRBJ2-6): EPEVTQTPSHQVTQMGQEVILRCVPISNHLYFYWYRQILGQKVEFLVSFYNNEISEKSEIFDDQFSVERPDGSNFTLKIRSTKLEDSAMYFCASRYSSGANVLTFGAGSRLTVL.